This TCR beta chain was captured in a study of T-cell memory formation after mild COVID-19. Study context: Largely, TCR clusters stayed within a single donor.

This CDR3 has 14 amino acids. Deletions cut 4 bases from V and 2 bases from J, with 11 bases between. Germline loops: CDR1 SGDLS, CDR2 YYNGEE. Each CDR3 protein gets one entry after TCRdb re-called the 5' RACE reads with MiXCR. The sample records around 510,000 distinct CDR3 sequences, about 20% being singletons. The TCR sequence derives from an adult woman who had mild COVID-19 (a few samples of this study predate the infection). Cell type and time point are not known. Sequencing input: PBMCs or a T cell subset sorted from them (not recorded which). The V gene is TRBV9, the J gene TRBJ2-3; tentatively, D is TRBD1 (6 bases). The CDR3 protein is CASSPRGHTDTQYF. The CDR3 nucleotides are TGTGCCAGCAGCCCACGGGGACACACAGATACGCAGTATTTT.